This TCR beta chain derives from a study of CD8 T cells in Susac syndrome. The T cells that were sequenced for TCR beta were CD8+ and CD4+ cells from blood. Those who served as multiple sclerosis controls were treatment-naive patients with stable or active relapsing-remitting disease. Random hexamers were used to reverse transcribe the RNA input (about 0.5 to 1 ug). The TCR beta CDR3 was amplified by immunoSEQ multiplex PCR across 54 Vbeta, 13 Jbeta. Via MiXCR, TCRdb re-called the immunoSEQ multiplex PCR reads, giving one row per CDR3 protein. The sample includes 100,000 to 150,000 distinct CDR3 sequences, more than 80% of them seen just once. V was shortened by 0 bases and J by 9 bases, with 16 bases between the two germline ends. Germline V lookup: CDR1 SGDLS, CDR2 YYNGEE. This CDR3 is built from 14 residues. This clonotype was counted a single time.

This receptor was identified in a human donor with multiple sclerosis. The genes are TRBV9 and TRBJ2-7, with D possibly being TRBD2 (6 bases). Input material: CD8+ T cells from PBMCs. CDR3 in amino acids: CASSVAQDYRVQYF. The CDR3 region has the DNA TGTGCCAGCAGCGTAGCGCAGGACTATAGGGTGCAGTACTTC.